Reported below is one T cell receptor beta chain. This sample is drawn from a study of shared clonotypes between healthy human individuals. V was pared by 5 bases and J by 0 bases, with 8 bases of the junction left unmatched. Germline CDR1 and CDR2: MNHEY and SMNVEV (reference sequence). This CDR3 contains 17 residues. At the deep level, the assay was run. Genomic DNA of each subset was evenly split across several immunoSEQ plates. Only in-frame clones appear in the TCRdb table, and some are missing; sequencing was by immunoSEQ multiplex PCR. The table shows approximately 500,000 clones, with about 72% occurring only once.

The sample was PBMCs. This chain uses TRBV27 with TRBJ2-7; TRBD2 matches at 12 bases. The sequence was obtained from a middle-aged woman in good health. Some clones in this sample may be carry-over from other donors' samples. In nucleotides, the CDR3 is TGTGCCAGCAGTCCCCTGGGACTAGCGGGCCCCTCCTACGAGCAGTACTTC. Its protein product is CASSPLGLAGPSYEQYF.